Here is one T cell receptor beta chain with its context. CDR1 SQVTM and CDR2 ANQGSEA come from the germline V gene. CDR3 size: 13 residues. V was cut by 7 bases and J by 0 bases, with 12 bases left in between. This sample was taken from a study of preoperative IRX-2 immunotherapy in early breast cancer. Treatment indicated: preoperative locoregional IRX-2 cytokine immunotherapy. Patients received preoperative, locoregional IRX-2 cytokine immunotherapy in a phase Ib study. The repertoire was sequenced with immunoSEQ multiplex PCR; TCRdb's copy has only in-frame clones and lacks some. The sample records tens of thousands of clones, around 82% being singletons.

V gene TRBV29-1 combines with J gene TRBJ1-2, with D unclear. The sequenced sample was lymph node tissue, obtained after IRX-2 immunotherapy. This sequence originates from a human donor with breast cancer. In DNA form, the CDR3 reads TGCAGCGCTCAAGACGGAGCTAACTATGGCTACACCTTC. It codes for CSAQDGANYGYTF.